The clone carrying this TCR beta chain was counted only a few times. The antigen remains undetermined. The data are from a study of shared clonotypes between healthy human individuals. The study's findings and limits: Since donors were few, the genetic and exposure-history diversity represented was limited. Four donors held about 5.1% of naive CD4 clonotypes in common. Unshared clonotypes carried lower generation probabilities than those common to all four donors.

Libraries were prepared by immunoSEQ multiplex PCR; TCRdb keeps only in-frame clonotypes and omits some of them. The top ten clones hold more than 0.95% of a sample with under 2,000,000 clones, 85% to 95% of them seen once. Germline CDR1 reads LNHDA; CDR2 reads SQIVND (reference sequence). The CDR3 runs 17 residues. J lost 0 bases, V lost 4 bases, and 9 bases had no gene match. CD45RO-negative cells were positively selected for CCR7, leaving out terminally differentiated effector memory CD45RA+ cells. All donors were healthy HIV-negative adults lacking recent acute infections or vaccinations. Material: naive CD8+ T cells sorted from blood. The chain joins TRBV19 to TRBJ1-1; 9 positions agree with TRBD1. The receptor was derived from a man between 18 and 29 years old in good health. The CDR3 spells CASSTFRTGEVNTEAFF. For the CDR3, the DNA is TGTGCCAGTAGTACCTTTCGGACAGGGGAAGTGAACACTGAAGCTTTCTTT.